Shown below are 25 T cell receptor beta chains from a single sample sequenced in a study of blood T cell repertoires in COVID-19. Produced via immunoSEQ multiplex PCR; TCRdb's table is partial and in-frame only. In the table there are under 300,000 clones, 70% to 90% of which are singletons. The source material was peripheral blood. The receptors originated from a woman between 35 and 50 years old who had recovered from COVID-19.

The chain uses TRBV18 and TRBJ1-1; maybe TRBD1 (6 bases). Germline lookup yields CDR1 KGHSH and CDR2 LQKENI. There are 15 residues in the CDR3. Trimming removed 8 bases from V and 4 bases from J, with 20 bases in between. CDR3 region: CASQETGGAGTEAFF. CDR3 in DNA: TGTGCCAGCCAAGAGACAGGAGGCGCCGGCACTGAAGCTTTCTTT. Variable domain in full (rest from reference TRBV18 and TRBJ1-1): NAGVMQNPRHLVRRRGQEARLRCSPMKGHSHVYWYRQLPEEGLKFMVYLQKENIIDESGMPKERFSAEFPKEGPSILRIQQVVRGDSAAYFCASQETGGAGTEAFFGQGTRLTVV.

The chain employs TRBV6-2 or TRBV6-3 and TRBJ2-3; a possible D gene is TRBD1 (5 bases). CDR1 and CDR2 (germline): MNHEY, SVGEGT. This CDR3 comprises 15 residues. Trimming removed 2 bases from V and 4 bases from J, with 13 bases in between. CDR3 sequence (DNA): TGTGCCAGCAGTTACAGGGCGCAGGGCGCAGATACGCAGTATTTT. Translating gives CASSYRAQGADTQYF.

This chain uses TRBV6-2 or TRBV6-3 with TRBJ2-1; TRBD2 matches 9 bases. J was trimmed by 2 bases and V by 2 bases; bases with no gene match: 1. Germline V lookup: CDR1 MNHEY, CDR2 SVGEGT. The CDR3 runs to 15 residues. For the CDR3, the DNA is TGTGCCAGCAGTTACCGACTAGCGGCCTACAATGAGCAGTTCTTC. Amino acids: CASSYRLAAYNEQFF.

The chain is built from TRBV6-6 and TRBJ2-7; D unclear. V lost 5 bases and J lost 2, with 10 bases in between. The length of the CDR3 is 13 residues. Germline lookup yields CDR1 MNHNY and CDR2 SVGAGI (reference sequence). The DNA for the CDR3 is TGTGCCAGCAGTGGCAGACAACCCTACGAGCAGTACGTC. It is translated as CASSGRQPYEQYV.

This CDR3 reads CASTPGAGGQFF. The CDR3 DNA reads TGTGCCAGCACCCCCGGGGCGGGAGGGCAGTTCTTC. The J gene is TRBJ2-1, the V gene TRBV11-3, with 8 bases identical to TRBD2. The germline CDR1 and CDR2 sequences are SGHNT and YENEEA. The junction had 8 bases not matched to a gene; V was cut back by 7 bases and J by 12 bases. The CDR3 length is 12 residues.

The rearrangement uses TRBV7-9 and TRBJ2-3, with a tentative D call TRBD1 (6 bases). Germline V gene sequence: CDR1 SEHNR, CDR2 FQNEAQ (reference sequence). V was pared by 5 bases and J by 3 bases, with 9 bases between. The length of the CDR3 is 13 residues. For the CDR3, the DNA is TGTGCCAGCAGCCGAGGGACAACAGATACGCAGTATTTT. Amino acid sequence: CASSRGTTDTQYF.

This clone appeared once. CDR3: CASSFGQDNSPLHF. The CDR3 DNA is TGTGCCAGCAGCTTCGGACAGGATAATTCACCCCTCCACTTT. The chain joins TRBV7-9 to TRBJ1-6; 7 bases align to TRBD1. CDR3 size: 14 residues. J lost 5 bases, V lost 3 bases, and 1 base had no gene match. In germline, CDR1 is SEHNR, CDR2 FQNEAQ (reference sequence).

In DNA, the CDR3 is TGTGCCATCAGTGCGTCTAGCGGACAAGAGACCCAGTACTTC. Its translation is CAISASSGQETQYF. The gene calls are TRBV10-3 and TRBJ2-5, with 7 nucleotides matching TRBD2. This CDR3 comprises 14 residues. Germline CDR1 is ENHRY and CDR2 is SYGVKD. The ends lost 4 bases at V and 2 bases at J; junction bases unmatched: 4.

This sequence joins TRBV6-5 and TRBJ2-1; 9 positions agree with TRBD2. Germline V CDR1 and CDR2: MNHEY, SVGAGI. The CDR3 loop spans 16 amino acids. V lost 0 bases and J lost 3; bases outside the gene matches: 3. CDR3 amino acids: CASSYSSSGVYNEQFF. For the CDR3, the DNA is TGTGCCAGCAGTTACTCGTCTAGCGGGGTCTACAATGAGCAGTTCTTC.

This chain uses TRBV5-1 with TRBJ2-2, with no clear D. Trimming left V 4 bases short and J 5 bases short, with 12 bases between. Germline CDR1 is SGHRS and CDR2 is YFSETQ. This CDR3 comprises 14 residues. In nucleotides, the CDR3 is TGCGCCAGCAGCCAAACTCCGGAGACCGGGGAGCTGTTTTTT. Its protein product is CASSQTPETGELFF.

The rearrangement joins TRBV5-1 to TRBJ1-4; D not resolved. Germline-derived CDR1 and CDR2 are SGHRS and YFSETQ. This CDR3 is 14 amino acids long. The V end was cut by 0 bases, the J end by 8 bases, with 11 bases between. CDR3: CASSLVGSPEKLFF. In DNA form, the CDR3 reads TGCGCCAGCAGCTTGGTGGGCAGTCCGGAAAAACTGTTTTTT.

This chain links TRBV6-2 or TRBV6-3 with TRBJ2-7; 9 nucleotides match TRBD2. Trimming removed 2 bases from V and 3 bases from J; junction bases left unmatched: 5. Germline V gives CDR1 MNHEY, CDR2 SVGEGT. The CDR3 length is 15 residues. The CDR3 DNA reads TGTGCCAGCAGTTACGGTCTAGCGGGACTCTACGAGCAGTACGTC. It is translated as CASSYGLAGLYEQYV.

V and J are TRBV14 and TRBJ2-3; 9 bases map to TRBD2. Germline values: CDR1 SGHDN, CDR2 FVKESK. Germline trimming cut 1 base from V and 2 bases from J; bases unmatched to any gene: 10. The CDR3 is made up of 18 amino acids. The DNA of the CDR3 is TGTGCCAGCAGCCAAGGGGGTCCTAGCGGGGCCCTCACAGATACGCAGTATTTT. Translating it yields CASSQGGPSGALTDTQYF.

The CDR3 sequence is CASSSVPEKLFF. The CDR3 nucleotides read TGTGCCAGCAGTTCGGTGCCCGAAAAACTGTTTTTT. The rearrangement uses TRBV12-3 or TRBV12-4 and TRBJ1-4; D is unclear. The CDR3 consists of 12 residues. V dropped 4 bases and J dropped 8 bases, with 8 bases sitting between them.

CDR3: CSVAHPSTDTQYF. The CDR3 DNA sequence: TGCAGCGTGGCCCACCCCAGCACAGATACGCAGTATTTT. The chain is built from TRBV29-1 and TRBJ2-3; D gene unclear. Trimming removed 6 bases at V and 0 bases at J, with 10 bases between. The CDR3 consists of 13 residues. The germline V gene has CDR1 SQVTM and CDR2 ANQGSEA.

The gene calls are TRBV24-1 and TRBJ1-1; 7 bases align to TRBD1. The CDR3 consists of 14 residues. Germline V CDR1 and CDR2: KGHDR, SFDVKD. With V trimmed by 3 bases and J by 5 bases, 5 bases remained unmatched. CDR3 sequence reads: CATSDPQGGTEAFF. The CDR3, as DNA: TGTGCCACCAGTGATCCGCAGGGGGGAACTGAAGCTTTCTTT.

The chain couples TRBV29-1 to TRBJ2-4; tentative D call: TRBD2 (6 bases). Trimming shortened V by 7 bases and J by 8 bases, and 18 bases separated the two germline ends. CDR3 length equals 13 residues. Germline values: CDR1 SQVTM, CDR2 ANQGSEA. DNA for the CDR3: TGCAGCGCCGACGCCCCCGGCGGGGACATTCAGTACTTC. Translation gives CSADAPGGDIQYF.

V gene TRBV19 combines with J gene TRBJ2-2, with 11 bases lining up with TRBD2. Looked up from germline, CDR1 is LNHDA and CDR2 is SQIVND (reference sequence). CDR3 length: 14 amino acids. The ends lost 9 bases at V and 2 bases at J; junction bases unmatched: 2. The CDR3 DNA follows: TGTGCCAGCGGGACTAGCGGAAACACCGGGGAGCTGTTTTTT. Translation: CASGTSGNTGELFF.

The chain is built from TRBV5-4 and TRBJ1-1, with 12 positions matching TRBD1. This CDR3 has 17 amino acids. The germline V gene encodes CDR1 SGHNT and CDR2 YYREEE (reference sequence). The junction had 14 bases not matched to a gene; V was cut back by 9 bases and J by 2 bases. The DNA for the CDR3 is TGTGCCACCTCAAACCGGGACAGGGGGCTGTATAACACTGAAGCTTTCTTT. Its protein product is CATSNRDRGLYNTEAFF.

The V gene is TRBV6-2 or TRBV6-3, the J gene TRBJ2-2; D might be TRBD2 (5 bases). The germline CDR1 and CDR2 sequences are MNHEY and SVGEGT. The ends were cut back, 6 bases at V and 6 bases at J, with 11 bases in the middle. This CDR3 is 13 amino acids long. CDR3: CASSRPGAGELFF. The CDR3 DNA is TGTGCCAGCAGCCGGCCCGGGGCCGGGGAGCTGTTTTTT.

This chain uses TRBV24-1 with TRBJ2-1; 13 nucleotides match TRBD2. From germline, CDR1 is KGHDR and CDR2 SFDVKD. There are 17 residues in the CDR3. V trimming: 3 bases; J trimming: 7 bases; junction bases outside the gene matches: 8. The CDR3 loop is CATSDPGLAGVLNEQFF. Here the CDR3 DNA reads TGTGCCACCAGTGATCCCGGACTAGCGGGAGTTCTGAATGAGCAGTTCTTC.

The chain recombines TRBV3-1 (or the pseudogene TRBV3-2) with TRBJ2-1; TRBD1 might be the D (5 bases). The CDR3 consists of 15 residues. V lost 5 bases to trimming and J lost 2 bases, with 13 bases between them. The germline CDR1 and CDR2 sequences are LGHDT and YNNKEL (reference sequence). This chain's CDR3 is CASSGYRSAYNEQFF. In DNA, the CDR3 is TGTGCCAGCAGCGGGTACAGGAGTGCCTACAATGAGCAGTTCTTC.

The CDR3 region has the DNA TGTGCCAGTAGTATGGAGGGTGTAGACACTGAAGCTTTCTTT. Residues: CASSMEGVDTEAFF. The chain carries TRBV19 and TRBJ1-1; no clear D. The V gene's germline CDR1 is LNHDA and CDR2 SQIVND (reference sequence). The CDR3 spans 14 residues. With 3 bases removed from V and 3 bases from J, the gap between germline ends came to 11 bases.

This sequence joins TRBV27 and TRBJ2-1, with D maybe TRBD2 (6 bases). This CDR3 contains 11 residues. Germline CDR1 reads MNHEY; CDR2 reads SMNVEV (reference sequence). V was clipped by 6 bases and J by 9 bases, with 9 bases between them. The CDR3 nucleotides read TGTGCCAGCAGGATCGGGGGTGAGCAGTTCTTC. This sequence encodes CASRIGGEQFF.

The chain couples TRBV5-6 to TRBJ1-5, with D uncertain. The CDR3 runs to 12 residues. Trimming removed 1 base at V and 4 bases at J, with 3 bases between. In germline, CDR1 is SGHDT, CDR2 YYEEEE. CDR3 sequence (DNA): TGTGCCAGCAGCTTGCCAAATCAGCCCCAGCATTTT. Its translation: CASSLPNQPQHF.